This entry is about one TCR beta chain. V dropped 9 bases and J dropped 5; count of bases not matched to a gene: 3. The CDR3 is 13 amino acids. Germline values: CDR1 KGHDR, CDR2 SFDVKD. This record belongs to a study of blood T cell repertoires in COVID-19. Study-wide background: COVID-19 samples collected from the United States, Italy and Spain covered acute and convalescent phases.

Produced via immunoSEQ multiplex PCR; TCRdb's table is partial and in-frame only. The sample includes about 59,000 clones, over 75% seen only once; the top ten take less than 6.5%. Input material: peripheral blood. This sequence joins TRBV24-1 and TRBJ2-1, with 10 bases lining up with TRBD1. The source is a man older than 75 in a cohort sampled during active COVID-19. CDR3 sequence: CATSDRGDNEQFF. The CDR3 nucleotides read TGTGCCACCTCGGACAGGGGGGACAATGAGCAGTTCTTC.